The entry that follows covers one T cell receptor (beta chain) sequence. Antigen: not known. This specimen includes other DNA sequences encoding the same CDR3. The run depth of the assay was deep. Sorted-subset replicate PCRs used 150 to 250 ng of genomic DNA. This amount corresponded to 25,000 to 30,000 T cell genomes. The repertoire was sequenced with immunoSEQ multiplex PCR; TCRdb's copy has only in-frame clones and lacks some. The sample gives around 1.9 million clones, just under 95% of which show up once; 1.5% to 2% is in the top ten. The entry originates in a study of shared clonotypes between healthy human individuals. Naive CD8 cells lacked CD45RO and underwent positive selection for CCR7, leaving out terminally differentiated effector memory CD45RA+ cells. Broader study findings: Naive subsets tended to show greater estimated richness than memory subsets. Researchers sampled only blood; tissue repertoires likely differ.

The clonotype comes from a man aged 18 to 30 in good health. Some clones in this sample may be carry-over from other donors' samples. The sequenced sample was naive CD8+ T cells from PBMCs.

As DNA, the CDR3 is TGTGCCAGCAGGATTGGGACTAGCGGCTACAATGAGCAGTTCTTC. This translates into CASRIGTSGYNEQFF. The chain joins TRBV27 to TRBJ2-1; 11 bases fit TRBD2. After removal of 6 bases from V and 3 bases from J, the junction contained 4 bases not matched to a gene. This CDR3 comprises 15 residues. Germline V lookup: CDR1 MNHEY, CDR2 SMNVEV (reference sequence).